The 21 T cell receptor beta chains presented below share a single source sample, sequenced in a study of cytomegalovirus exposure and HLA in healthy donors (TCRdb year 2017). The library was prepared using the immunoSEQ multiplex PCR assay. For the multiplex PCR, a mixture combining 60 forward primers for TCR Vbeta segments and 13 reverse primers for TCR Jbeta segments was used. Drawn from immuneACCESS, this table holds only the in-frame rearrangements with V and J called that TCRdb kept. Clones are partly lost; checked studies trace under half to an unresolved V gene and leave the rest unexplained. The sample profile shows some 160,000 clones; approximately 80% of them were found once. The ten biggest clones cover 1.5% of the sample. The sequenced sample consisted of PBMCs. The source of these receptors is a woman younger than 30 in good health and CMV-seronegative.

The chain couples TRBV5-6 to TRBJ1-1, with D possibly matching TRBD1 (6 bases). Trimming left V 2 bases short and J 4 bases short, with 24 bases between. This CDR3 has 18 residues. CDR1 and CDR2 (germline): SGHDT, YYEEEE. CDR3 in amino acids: CASSLFDGTIKSVTEAFF. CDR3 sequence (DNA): TGTGCCAGCAGCTTATTCGACGGGACAATTAAATCAGTCACTGAAGCTTTCTTT.

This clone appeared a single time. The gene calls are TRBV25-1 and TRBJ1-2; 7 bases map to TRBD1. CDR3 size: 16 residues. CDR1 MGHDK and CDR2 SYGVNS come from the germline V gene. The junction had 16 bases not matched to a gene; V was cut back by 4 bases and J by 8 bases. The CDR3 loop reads CASSANQGQTYFGYTF. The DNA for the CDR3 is TGTGCCAGCAGTGCTAATCAGGGACAGACCTATTTCGGCTACACCTTC.

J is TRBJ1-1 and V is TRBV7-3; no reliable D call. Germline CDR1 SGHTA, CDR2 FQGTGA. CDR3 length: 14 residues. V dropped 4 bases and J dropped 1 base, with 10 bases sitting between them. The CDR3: CASSSNLRNTEAFF. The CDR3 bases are TGTGCCAGCAGCTCCAACTTAAGGAACACTGAAGCTTTCTTT.

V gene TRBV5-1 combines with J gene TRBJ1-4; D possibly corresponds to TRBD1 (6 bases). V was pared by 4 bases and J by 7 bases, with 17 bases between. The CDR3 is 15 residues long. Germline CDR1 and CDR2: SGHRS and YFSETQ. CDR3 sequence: CASSITGLDGEKLFF. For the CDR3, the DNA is TGCGCCAGCAGCATAACAGGGCTGGATGGTGAAAAACTGTTTTTT.

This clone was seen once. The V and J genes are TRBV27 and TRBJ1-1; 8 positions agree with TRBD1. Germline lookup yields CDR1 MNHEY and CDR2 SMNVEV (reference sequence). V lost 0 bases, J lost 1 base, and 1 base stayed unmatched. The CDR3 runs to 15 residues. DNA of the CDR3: TGTGCCAGCAGTTTATCCGGGACAGGGAACACTGAAGCTTTCTTT. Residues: CASSLSGTGNTEAFF.

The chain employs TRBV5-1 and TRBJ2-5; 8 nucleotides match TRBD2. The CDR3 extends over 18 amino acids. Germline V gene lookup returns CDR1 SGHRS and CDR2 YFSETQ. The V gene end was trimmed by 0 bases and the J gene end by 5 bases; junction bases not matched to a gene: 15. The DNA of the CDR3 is TGCGCCAGCAGCTTGGCCCGGCGCGGGGGGCCGACTGTGGAGACCCAGTACTTC. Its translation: CASSLARRGGPTVETQYF.

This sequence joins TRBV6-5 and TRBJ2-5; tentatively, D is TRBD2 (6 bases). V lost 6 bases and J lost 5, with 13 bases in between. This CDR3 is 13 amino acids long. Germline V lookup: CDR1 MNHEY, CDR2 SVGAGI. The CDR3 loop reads CASSPIRGETQYF. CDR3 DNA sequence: TGTGCCAGCAGCCCCATACGGGGGGAGACCCAGTACTTC.

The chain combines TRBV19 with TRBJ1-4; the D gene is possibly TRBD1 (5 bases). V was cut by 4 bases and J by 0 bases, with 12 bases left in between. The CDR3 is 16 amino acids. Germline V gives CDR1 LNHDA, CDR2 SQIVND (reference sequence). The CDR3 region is CASSNWRGTTNEKLFF. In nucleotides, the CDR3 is TGTGCCAGTAGTAATTGGAGGGGAACAACTAATGAAAAACTGTTTTTT. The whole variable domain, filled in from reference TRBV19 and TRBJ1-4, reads DGGITQSPKYLFRKEGQNVTLSCEQNLNHDAMYWYRQDPGQGLRLIYYSQIVNDFQKGDIAEGYSVSREKKESFPLTVTSAQKNPTAFYLCASSNWRGTTNEKLFFGSGTQLSVL.

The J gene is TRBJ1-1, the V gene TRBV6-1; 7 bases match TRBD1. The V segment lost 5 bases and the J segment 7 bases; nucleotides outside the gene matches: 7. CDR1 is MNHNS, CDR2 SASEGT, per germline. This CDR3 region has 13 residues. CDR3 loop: CASSSLDRVEAFF. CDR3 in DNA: TGTGCCAGCAGTTCCTTAGACAGGGTTGAAGCTTTCTTT.

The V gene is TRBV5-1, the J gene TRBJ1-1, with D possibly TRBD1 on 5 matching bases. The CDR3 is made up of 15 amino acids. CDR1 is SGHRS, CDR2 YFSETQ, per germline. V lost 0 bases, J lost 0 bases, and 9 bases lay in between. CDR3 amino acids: CASSLVARVNTEAFF. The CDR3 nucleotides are TGCGCCAGCAGCTTGGTGGCCAGGGTGAACACTGAAGCTTTCTTT.

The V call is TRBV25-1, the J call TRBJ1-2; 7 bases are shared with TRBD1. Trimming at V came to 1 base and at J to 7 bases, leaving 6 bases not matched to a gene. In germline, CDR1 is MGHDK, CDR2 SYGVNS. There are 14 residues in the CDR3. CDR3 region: CASSESDRWRGYTF. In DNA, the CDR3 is TGTGCCAGCAGTGAATCGGACAGGTGGCGTGGCTACACCTTC.

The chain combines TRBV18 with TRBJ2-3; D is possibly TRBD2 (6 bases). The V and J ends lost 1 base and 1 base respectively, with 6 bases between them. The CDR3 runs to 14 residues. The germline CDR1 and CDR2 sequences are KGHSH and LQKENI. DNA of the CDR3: TGTGCCAGCTCACCACGGGGGGGCACAGATACGCAGTATTTT. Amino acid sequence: CASSPRGGTDTQYF.

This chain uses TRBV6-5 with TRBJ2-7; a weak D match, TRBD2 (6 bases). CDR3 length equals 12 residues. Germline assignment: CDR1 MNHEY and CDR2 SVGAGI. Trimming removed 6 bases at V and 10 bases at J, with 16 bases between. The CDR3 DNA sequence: TGTGCCAGCAGCGGGCTAGCGAAATGTCAGTACTTC. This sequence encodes CASSGLAKCQYF.

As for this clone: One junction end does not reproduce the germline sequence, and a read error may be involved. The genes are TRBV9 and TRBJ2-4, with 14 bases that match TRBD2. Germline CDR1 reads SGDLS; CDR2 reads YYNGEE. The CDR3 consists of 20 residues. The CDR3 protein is CASNKNPGLAGVAAKNSQYF. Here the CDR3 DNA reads TGTGCCAGCAACAAAAACCCGGGACTAGCGGGGGTGGCAGCCAAAAACAGTCAGTACTTC.

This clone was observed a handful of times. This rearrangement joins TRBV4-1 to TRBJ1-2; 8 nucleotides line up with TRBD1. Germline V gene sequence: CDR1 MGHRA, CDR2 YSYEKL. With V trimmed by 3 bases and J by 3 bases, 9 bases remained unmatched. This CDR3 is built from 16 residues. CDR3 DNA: TGCGCCAGCAGCCAGGTTACAGGGGGGGCCGACTATGGCTACACCTTC. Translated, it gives CASSQVTGGADYGYTF.

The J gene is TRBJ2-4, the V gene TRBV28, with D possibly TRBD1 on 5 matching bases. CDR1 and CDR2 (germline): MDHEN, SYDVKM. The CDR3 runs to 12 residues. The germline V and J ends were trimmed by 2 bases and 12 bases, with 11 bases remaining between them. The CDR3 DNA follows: TGTGCCAGCAGTTTACCGGACAAAACTCAGTACTTC. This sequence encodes CASSLPDKTQYF. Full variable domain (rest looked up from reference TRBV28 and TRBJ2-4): DVKVTQSSRYLVKRTGEKVFLECVQDMDHENMFWYRQDPGLGLRLIYFSYDVKMKEKGDIPEGYSVSREKKERFSLILESASTNQTSMYLCASSLPDKTQYFGAGTRLSVL.

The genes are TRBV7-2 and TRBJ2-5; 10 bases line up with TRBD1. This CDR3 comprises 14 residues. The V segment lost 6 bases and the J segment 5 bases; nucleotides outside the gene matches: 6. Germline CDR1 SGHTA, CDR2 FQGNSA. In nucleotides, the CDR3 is TGTGCCAGCAGGCAGGACAGGGGGAGGGAGACCCAGTACTTC. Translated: CASRQDRGRETQYF.

The DNA of the CDR3 is TGTGCCAACTACAGGGCGGGAGGCAATGAGCAGTTCTTC. It translates to CANYRAGGNEQFF. This rearrangement joins TRBV2 to TRBJ2-1; 8 nucleotides match TRBD2. The CDR3 sequence is 13 residues long. The ends lost 10 bases at V and 6 bases at J; junction bases unmatched: 8. CDR1 and CDR2 (germline): SNHLY, FYNNEI.

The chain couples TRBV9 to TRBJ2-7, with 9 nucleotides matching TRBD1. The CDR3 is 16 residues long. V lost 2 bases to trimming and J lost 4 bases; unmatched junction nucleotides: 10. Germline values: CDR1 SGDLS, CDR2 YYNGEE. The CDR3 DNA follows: TGTGCCAGCAGCGTGGGGACAGGGAGTCTTGGTTACGAGCAGTACTTC. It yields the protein CASSVGTGSLGYEQYF.

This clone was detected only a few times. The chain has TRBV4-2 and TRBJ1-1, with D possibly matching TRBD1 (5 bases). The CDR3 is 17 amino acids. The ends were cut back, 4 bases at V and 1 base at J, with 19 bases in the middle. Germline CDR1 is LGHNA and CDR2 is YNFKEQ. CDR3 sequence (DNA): TGTGCCAGCAGCCTGTCGTCGGGGGAAGACAGGAACACTGAAGCTTTCTTT. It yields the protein CASSLSSGEDRNTEAFF.

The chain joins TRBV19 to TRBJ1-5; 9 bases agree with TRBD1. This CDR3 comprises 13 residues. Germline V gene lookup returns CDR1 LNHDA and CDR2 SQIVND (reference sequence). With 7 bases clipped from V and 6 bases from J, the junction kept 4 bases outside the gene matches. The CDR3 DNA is TGTGCCAGTACCGGACAGGGGACTCAGCCCCAGCATTTT. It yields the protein CASTGQGTQPQHF.